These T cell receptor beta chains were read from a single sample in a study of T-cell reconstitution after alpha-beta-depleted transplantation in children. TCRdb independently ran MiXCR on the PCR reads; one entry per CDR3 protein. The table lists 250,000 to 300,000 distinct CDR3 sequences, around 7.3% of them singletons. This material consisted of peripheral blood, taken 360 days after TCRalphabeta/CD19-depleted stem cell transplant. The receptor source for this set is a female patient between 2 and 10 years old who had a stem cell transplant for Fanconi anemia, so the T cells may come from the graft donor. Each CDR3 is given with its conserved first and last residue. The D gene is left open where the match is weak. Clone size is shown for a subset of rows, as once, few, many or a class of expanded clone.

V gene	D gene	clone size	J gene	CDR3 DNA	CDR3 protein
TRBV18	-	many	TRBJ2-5	TGTGCCAGCTCACCGACTAGTGCCCAAGAGACCCAGTACTTC	CASSPTSAQETQYF
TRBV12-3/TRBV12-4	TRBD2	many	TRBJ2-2	TGTGCCAGCAGCCGGACTAGCGGGGTGAACACCGGGGAGCTGTTTTTT	CASSRTSGVNTGELFF
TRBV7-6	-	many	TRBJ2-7	TGTGCCAGCAGCTCAGGGCCGAGCTCCTACGAGCAGTACTTC	CASSSGPSSYEQYF
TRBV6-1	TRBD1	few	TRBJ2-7	TGTGCCAGCACCCCACCGGGACAGGGGGCTGGTGAGCAGTACTTC	CASTPPGQGAGEQYF
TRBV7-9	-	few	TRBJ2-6	TGTGCCAGCAGCTTGAGCGGTACAATGGGGGCCAACGTCCTGACTTTC	CASSLSGTMGANVLTF
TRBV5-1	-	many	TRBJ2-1	TGCGCCAGCAGCTCACTAACCGACTCTTCCCCATGGAATGAGCAGTTCTTC	CASSSLTDSSPWNEQFF
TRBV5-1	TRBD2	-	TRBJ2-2	TGCGCCAGCAGCTTGGGGACTAGCGGAACCGGGCGGCTGTTTTTT	CASSLGTSGTGRLFF
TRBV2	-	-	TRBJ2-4	TGTGCCAGCAGCTTGCCGGTAACGGTGGAACGATCGTACTTC	CASSLPVTVERSYF
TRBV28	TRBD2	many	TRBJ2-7	TGTGCCAGCAGTTTATTAGGCCTAGCGGGAGTTGAGCAGTACTTC	CASSLLGLAGVEQYF
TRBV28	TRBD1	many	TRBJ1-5	TGTGCCAGCAGTTTACGCAGGGGGCGCGGGGGCAATCAGCCCCAGCATTTT	CASSLRRGRGGNQPQHF
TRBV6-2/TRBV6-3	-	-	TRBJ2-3	TGTGCCAGCACCTCAAACCCGGATACGCAGTATTTT	CASTSNPDTQYF
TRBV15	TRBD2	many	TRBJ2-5	TGTGCCACCAGCAGGGACGGACTAGGGGAGACCCAGTACTTC	CATSRDGLGETQYF
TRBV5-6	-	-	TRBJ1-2	TGTGCCAGCAGCTTGGTAACAGCCTACCATGGCTACACCTTC	CASSLVTAYHGYTF
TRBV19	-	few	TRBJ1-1	TGTGCCAGTACAGGGACCACTGAAGCTTTCTTT	CASTGTTEAFF
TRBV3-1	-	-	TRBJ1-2	TGTACCTGCAGTAAGGACAGAATTCTCCGAGACCTTAACTATGGCTACACCTTC	CTCSKDRILRDLNYGYTF